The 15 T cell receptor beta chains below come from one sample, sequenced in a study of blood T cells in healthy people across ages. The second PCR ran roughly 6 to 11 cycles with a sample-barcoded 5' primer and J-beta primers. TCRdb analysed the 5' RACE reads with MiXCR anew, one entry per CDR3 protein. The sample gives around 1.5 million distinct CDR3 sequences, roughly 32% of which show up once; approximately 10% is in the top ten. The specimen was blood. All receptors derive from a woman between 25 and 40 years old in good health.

The CDR3 sequence: CASSDPGQGVGEQYF. CDR3 nucleotide sequence: TGTGCCAGCAGTGACCCGGGACAGGGGGTTGGCGAGCAGTACTTC. The rearrangement links TRBV28 to TRBJ2-7; 11 bases map to TRBD1. This CDR3 is 15 amino acids long. Germline values: CDR1 MDHEN, CDR2 SYDVKM. V trimming: 5 bases; J trimming: 6 bases; junction bases outside the gene matches: 9. Looking up the rest from reference TRBV28 and TRBJ2-7 gives the full variable domain: DVKVTQSSRYLVKRTGEKVFLECVQDMDHENMFWYRQDPGLGLRLIYFSYDVKMKEKGDIPEGYSVSREKKERFSLILESASTNQTSMYLCASSDPGQGVGEQYFGPGTRLTVT.

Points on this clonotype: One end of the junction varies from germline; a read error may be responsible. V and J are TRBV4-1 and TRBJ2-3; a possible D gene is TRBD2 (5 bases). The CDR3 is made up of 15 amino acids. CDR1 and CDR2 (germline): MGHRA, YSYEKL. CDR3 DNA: TGCGCCAGCAGCCAAGAAATATCTAGCACAGATGCGCAGTATTTT. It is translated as CASSQEISSTDAQYF.

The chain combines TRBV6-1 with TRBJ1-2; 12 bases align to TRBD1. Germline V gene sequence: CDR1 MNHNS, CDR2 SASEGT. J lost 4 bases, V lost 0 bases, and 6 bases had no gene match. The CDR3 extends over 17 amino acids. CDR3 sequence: CASSEARPGQGAYGYTF. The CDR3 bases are TGTGCCAGCAGTGAAGCGCGACCGGGACAGGGGGCCTATGGCTACACCTTC.

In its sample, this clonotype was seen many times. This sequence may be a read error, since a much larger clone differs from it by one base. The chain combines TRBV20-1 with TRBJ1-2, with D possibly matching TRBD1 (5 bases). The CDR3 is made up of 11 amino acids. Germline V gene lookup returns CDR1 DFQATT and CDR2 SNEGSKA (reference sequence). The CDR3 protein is CRAQAPGSYTF. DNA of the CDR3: TGCAGGGCCCAAGCGCCAGGGAGCTACACCTTC.

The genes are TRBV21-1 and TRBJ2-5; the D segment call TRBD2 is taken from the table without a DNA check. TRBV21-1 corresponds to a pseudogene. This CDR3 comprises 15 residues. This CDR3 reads CAVRGLAGSQETQYF. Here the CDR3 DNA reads TGTGCCGTCAGGGGACTAGCGGGATCCCAAGAGACCCAGTACTTC.

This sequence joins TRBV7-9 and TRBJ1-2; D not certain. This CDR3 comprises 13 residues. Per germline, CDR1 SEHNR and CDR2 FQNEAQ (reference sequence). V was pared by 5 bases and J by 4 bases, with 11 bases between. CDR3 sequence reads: CASSPLGPYGYTF. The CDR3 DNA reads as TGTGCCAGCAGCCCCCTGGGTCCCTATGGCTACACCTTC.

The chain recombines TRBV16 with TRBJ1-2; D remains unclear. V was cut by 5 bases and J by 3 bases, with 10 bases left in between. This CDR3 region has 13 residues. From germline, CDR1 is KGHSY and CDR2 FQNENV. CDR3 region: CASSTATDYGYTF. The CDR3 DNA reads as TGTGCCAGCAGCACAGCTACAGACTATGGCTACACCTTC.

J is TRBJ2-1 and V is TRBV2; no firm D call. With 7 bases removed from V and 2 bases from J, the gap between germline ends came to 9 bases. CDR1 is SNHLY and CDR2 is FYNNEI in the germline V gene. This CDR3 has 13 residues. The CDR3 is CASIFRAYNEQFF. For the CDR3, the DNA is TGTGCCAGCATTTTCAGAGCCTACAATGAGCAGTTCTTC.

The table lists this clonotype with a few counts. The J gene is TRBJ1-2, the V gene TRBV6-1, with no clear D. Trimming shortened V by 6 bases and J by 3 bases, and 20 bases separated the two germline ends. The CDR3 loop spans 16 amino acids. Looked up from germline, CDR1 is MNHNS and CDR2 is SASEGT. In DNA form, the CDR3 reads TGTGCCAGCAGCCTGGCAAGGGTATCTCGGGACTATGGCTACACCTTC. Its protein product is CASSLARVSRDYGYTF.

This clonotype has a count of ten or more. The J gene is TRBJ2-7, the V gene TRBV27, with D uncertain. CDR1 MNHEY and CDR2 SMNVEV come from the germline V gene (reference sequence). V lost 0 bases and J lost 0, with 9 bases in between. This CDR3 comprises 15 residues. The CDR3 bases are TGTGCCAGCAGTTTATCGTGGCTCAGCTCCTACGAGCAGTACTTC. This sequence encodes CASSLSWLSSYEQYF.

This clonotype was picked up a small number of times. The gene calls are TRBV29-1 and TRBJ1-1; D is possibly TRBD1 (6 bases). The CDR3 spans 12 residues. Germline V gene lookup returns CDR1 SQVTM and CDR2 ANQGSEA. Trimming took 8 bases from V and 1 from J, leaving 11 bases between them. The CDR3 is CSLKTGNTEAFF. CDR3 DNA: TGCAGCCTGAAGACAGGGAACACTGAAGCTTTCTTT. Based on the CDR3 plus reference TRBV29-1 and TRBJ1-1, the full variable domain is SAVISQKPSRDICQRGTSLTIQCQVDSQVTMMFWYRQQPGQSLTLIATANQGSEATYESGFVIDKFPISRPNLTFSTLTVSNMSPEDSSIYLCSLKTGNTEAFFGQGTRLTVV.

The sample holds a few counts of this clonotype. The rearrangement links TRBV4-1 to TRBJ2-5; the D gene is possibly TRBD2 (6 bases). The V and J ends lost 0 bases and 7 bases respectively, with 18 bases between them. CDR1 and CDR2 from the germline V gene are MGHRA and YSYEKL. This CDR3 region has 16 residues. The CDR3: CASSQDWASERRTQYF. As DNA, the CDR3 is TGCGCCAGCAGCCAAGATTGGGCTAGCGAACGGCGGACCCAGTACTTC.

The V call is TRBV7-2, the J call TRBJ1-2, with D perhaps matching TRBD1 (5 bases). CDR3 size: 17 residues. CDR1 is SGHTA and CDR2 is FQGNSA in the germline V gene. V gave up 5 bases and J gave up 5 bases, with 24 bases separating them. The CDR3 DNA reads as TGTGCCAGCAGCCCCCGGGCAGGCCTTAAGGGGAAATATGGCTACACCTTC. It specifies CASSPRAGLKGKYGYTF. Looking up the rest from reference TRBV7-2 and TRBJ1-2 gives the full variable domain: GAGVSQSPSNKVTEKGKDVELRCDPISGHTALYWYRQSLGQGLEFLIYFQGNSAPDKSGLPSDRFSAERTGGSVSTLTIQRTQQEDSAVYLCASSPRAGLKGKYGYTFGSGTRLTVV.

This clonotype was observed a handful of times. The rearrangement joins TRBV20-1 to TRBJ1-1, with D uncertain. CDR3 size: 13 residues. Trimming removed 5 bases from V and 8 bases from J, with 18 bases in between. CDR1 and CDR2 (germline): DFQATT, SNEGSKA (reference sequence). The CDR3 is CSADHRLDGEAFF. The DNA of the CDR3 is TGCAGTGCTGACCACCGGTTAGATGGAGAAGCTTTCTTT.

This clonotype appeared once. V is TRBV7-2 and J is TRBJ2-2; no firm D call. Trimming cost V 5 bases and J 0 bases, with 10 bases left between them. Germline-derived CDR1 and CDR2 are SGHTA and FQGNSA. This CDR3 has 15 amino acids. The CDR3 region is CASSPVSSNTGELFF. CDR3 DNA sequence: TGTGCCAGCAGCCCCGTGTCCTCGAACACCGGGGAGCTGTTTTTT.